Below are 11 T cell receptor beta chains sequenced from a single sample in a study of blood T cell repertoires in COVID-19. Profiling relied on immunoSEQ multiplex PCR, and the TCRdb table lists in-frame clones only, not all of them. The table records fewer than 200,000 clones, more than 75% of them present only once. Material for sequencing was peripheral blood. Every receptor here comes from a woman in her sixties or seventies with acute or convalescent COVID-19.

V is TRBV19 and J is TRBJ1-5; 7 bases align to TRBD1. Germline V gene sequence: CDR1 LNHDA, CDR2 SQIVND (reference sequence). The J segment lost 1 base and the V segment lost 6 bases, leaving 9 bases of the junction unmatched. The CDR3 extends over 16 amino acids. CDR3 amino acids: CASSTYTGASNQPQHF. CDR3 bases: TGTGCCAGTAGCACCTACACAGGGGCAAGCAATCAGCCCCAGCATTTT.

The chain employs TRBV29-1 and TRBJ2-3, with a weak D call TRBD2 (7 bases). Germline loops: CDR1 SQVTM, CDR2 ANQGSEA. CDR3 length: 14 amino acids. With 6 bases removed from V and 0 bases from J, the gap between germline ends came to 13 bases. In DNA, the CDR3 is TGCAGCGTCGGGGGGCGGGGGAGCACAGATACGCAGTATTTT. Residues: CSVGGRGSTDTQYF.

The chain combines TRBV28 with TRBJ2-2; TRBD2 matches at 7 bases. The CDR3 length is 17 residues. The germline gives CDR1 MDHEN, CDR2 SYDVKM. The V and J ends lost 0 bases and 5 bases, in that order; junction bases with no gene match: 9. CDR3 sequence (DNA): TGTGCCAGCAGTTTATGGGCTTCGGCGGGAGTTACCGGGGAGCTGTTTTTT. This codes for CASSLWASAGVTGELFF.

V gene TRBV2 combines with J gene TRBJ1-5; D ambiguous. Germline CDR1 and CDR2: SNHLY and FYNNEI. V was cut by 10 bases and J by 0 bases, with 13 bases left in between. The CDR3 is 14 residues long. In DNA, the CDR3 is TGTGCCACGGGTCTATATTATAGCAATCAGCCCCAGCATTTT. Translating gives CATGLYYSNQPQHF.

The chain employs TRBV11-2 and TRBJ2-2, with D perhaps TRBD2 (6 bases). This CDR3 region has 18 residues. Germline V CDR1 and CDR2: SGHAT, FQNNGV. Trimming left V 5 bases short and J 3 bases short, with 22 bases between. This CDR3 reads CASSQRGGNRFYTGELFF. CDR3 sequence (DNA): TGTGCCAGCAGCCAGAGGGGAGGAAACCGATTCTACACCGGGGAGCTGTTTTTT.

The CDR3 here is CASSASLEGEKLFF. The CDR3 region has the DNA TGTGCCAGCAGCGCGTCCTTAGAGGGTGAAAAACTGTTTTTT. The chain has TRBV5-4 and TRBJ1-4; D gene unclear. The CDR3 sequence is 14 residues long. Germline loops: CDR1 SGHNT, CDR2 YYREEE (reference sequence). The germline V and J ends were trimmed by 4 bases and 7 bases, with 14 bases remaining between them. Combining the CDR3 with reference TRBV5-4 and TRBJ1-4 gives the whole variable domain ETGVTQSPTHLIKTRGQQVTLRCSSQSGHNTVSWYQQALGQGPQFIFQYYREEENGRGNFPPRFSGLQFPNYSSELNVNALELDDSALYLCASSASLEGEKLFFGSGTQLSVL.

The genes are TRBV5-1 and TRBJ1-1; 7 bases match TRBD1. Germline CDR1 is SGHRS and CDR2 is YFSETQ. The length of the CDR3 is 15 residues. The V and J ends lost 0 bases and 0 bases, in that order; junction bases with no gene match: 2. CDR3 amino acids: CASSLGGQLNTEAFF. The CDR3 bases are TGCGCCAGCAGCTTGGGGGGACAGTTGAACACTGAAGCTTTCTTT. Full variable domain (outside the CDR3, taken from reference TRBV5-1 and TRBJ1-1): KAGVTQTPRYLIKTRGQQVTLSCSPISGHRSVSWYQQTPGQGLQFLFEYFSETQRNKGNFPGRFSGRQFSNSRSEMNVSTLELGDSALYLCASSLGGQLNTEAFFGQGTRLTVV.

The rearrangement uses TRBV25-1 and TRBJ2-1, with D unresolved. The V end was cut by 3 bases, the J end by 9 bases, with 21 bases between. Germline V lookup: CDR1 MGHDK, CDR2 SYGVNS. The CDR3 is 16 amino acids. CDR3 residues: CASSDIIEYGSVEQFF. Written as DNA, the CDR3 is TGTGCCAGCAGTGACATCATCGAGTATGGTTCGGTTGAGCAGTTCTTC.

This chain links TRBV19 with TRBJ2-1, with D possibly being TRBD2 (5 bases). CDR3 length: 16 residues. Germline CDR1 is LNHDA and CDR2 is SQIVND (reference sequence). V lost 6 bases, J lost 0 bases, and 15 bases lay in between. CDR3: CASSPMTGNSYNEQFF. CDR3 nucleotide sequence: TGTGCCAGTAGCCCGATGACGGGAAACTCCTACAATGAGCAGTTCTTC.

The CDR3 DNA follows: TGTGCCAGCAACACCGCAGGGAATTCACCCCTCCACTTT. Its translation is CASNTAGNSPLHF. The chain combines TRBV7-9 with TRBJ1-6; D is possibly TRBD1 (5 bases). The CDR3 extends over 13 amino acids. The V end was cut by 7 bases, the J end by 7 bases, with 11 bases between. Germline CDR1 reads SEHNR; CDR2 reads FQNEAQ (reference sequence).

The CDR3, as DNA: TGCGCCAGCAGGTATCTAATCATTAGTAGTGGCACAGATACGCAGTATTTT. It is translated as CASRYLIISSGTDTQYF. The V call is TRBV5-1, the J call TRBJ2-3; D ambiguous. CDR1 and CDR2 from the germline V gene are SGHRS and YFSETQ. The CDR3 is 17 amino acids. Trimming took 5 bases from V and 1 from J, leaving 20 bases between them.